This TCR beta chain was sequenced during a study of cytomegalovirus exposure and HLA in healthy donors (dated by TCRdb to 2016 to 2017). Turning to the overall study: An earlier analysis of some 550 of the donors reported roughly 300 Gb of sequence data and some 100 million unique TCR beta sequences from about 180 million T cells. About 280 gigabases of sequencing data and 70 million to 100 million unique TCR sequences made up an early release that covered nearly 650 HLA-typed donors. Among the roughly 380 genotyped donors, under 90% belonged to the genetic ancestry cluster associated with self-reported Caucasian donors. The study was designed to test whether signatures of past pathogen exposure could be identified by cataloging public T cell receptors. The study profiled the T cell repertoires of under 850 subjects by immunosequencing and related them to cytomegalovirus serostatus. In addition to the first cohort of 650 to 800 subjects, a separate validation cohort of approximately 110 different subjects was used. The study combined high-throughput TCR immunosequencing, statistical association of individual TCRs with disease status, and machine learning to predict cytomegalovirus infection status. In a later analysis, previously published TCR beta repertoires from about 670 donors were re-analyzed and high-resolution HLA genotyping was added so that TCR occurrence patterns could be studied. The later analysis used no new phenotypic data to find candidate immune exposures, relying instead on TCR beta sequences and their occurrence across donors. To decide whether each TCR beta V gene segment behaved as functional or pseudogenic, an earlier analysis of some 600 of the donors relied on high-throughput TCR beta sequencing. Alongside the repertoire data, information on donor age, sex, ethnicity and CMV serostatus was compiled. A later genetic analysis took genome-wide SNP genotypes for about 65% of the 666 donors and used that subset as a discovery cohort. Every discovery cohort repertoire had been produced on one sequencing platform. HLA typing included class I and class II loci at four-digit resolution. Typing coverage differed by locus: A, B, C, DRB1 and DQB1 were typed in about 620-640 donors, DQA1 in approximately 520, DPA1 in some 600, and DPB1 in about 450. A handful of DR-DQ haplotypes were handled as single units for association and clustering because linkage in the cohort was strong. Among over 350 genotyped donors of the cohort, an average of approximately 230,000 unique TCR beta nucleotide sequences were sequenced per donor, roughly 20% of them non-productive.

Regarding this clone: The antigen this receptor binds is unknown. Per-base qualities were not stored, and no clone one base away is much larger.

In total, roughly 670 healthy bone marrow donors made up the cohort. At the time of sampling, all cohort members were nominally healthy, though unrecorded immune exposures were likely present. The donor was CMV seronegative and was included in the group of hundreds of seronegative cohort members. Each donor provided a peripheral blood sample, and peripheral blood mononuclear cells were used for TCR beta sequencing. Genomic DNA extraction from the blood cell samples was performed with the Qiagen DNeasy Blood Extraction Kit. Summary of the overall study and its limitations: In a later analysis, the rate of TCR association differed among HLA loci, with DRB1 alleles having the most associated TCRs and HLA-C alleles having the fewest. In an earlier analysis of approximately 600 of the donors, most TCR beta V segments were observed in productive rearrangements about 87% or about 30% of the time, broadly matching IMGT annotations. A later analysis associated about 17,000 TCR beta sequences with specific HLA alleles at a false discovery rate of 0.05. Only TCR beta chains were sequenced in this cohort, and the absence of alpha or paired-chain data limited detectable features. An association between a missense DCLRE1C variant and V-gene and J-gene trimming of TCR beta chains was found in a later genetic analysis and replicated in an independent cohort. The presence/absence analyses assumed that sequencing depth was roughly uniform across donors, and that assumption may not be true. A later analysis found that most CMV-associated TCR beta chains appeared HLA-restricted, with HLA associations seemingly driven largely by CMV exposure. Because counts were too low, 15 or so rarely observed V segments, including chromosome 9 orphons, were excluded from the earlier analysis of 587 of the donors. The authors suggested that the approach could potentially be extended to other disease states and immunological phenotypes. For the cohort, immune exposure information was limited to CMV serostatus. Because HLA typing was unavailable for some donors at each locus, only the typed subset was used in association tests. Correlated functional status among segregating V segments might be attributable to linkage disequilibrium, but an unknown experimental factor could not be ruled out. Several of the top co-occurrence clusters appeared to be linked to parvovirus B19, influenza, CMV and Epstein-Barr virus, according to a later analysis. Most TCR sequences were seen in very few donors, while some public TCRs were found in many individuals. The study gave a list of 150 to 200 TCR beta chains associated with cytomegalovirus. A later genetic analysis reported fewer N-insertions in productive TCRs among donors in an Asian-associated ancestry cluster than the approximately 670-donor mean. Strong co-occurrence of HLA alleles, especially DR and DQ, made assigning TCR associations to individual alleles difficult. In vitro tests confirmed that three of the cytomegalovirus-associated TCR beta chains recognize cytomegalovirus antigens. The sequencing pipeline was judged likely to have produced a cluster of highly shared sequence variants as a technical artifact. In both the original and validation cohorts, the classifier was reported to diagnose cytomegalovirus status with high specificity and sensitivity. In a later analysis, HLA-associated TCR beta chains showed more clonal expansion and lower generation probabilities than non-associated chains that were equally common. A further reported finding was that TCR beta sequences accurately predicted the HLA-A and HLA-B alleles for most subjects in the first cohort.

Library preparation was by the immunoSEQ multiplex PCR assay. For the multiplex PCR, a mixture combining 60 forward primers for TCR Vbeta segments and 13 reverse primers for TCR Jbeta segments was used. The CDR3 region of rearranged TCR beta genes was amplified from genomic DNA by a multiplex PCR assay. Amplified TCR beta libraries were sequenced as 87-base-pair reads on the Illumina HiSeq System. In the authors' own workflow: In a later analysis, about 80 million unique TCR beta chains were counted across the approximately 640 repertoires, and roughly 11 million of these chains were shared by at least two donors. Raw reads were error-corrected and collapsed into unique sequences with a nearest-neighbor algorithm that merged closely related sequences to remove PCR and sequencing errors. To assign V, D and J gene segments, CDR3 sequences were aligned to IMGT reference sequences. Each retained sequence needed at least a six-nucleotide match to both a V gene segment and a J gene segment. A rearrangement was called productive if the CDR3 had no stop codons and remained in frame with V and J, and every other rearrangement was called non-productive. CDR3 was defined by IMGT convention, running from the second conserved V-encoded cysteine to the conserved J-encoded phenylalanine. Sequences without an unambiguous match to a single V gene segment were excluded from the earlier analysis of about 630 of the donors. In an earlier analysis of some 590 of the donors, V segments were called functional above 56.7% productive rearrangements and were called segregating when the between-donor standard deviation exceeded 5%. To diagnose cytomegalovirus status from the catalog of TCR beta chain sequences, a statistical classification framework was built. In a later analysis, V and J genes were assigned by comparing TCR nucleotide sequences against IMGT/GENE-DB human TR gene sequences. Using the TCRdist pipeline, a later analysis assigned CDR3 sequences along with most-parsimonious VDJ recombination scenarios. In a later analysis, every TCR beta chain was defined by the combination of its CDR3 amino acid sequence and its V-gene family, and reads without a unique V-gene family were dropped. In a later analysis, around 600 highly shared, low-generation-probability nucleotide sequences were removed to address suspected cross-contamination and a sequencing artifact. A later analysis calculated a clonal expansion index for each public chain from normalized within-repertoire ranks of inferred template counts. Generation probabilities in a later analysis came from a VDJ recombination model fitted to out-of-frame rearrangements, and those results were checked against IGoR. Hypergeometric tests were used in a later analysis to score TCR-TCR, TCR-HLA and TCR-CMV co-occurrence, with a repertoire-size bias correction applied to the TCR pairs. In a later analysis, false discovery rates were estimated by permuting HLA or CMV assignments 20 times. In a later analysis, co-occurring TCRs were grouped using DBSCAN, and TCRdist sequence similarity was added for clustering within HLA-allele-positive subsets. Repertoires with fewer than 30,000 or more than 120,000 public chains were left out of co-occurrence clustering, as were about 5 repertoires with anomalous nucleotide sharing. TCRdb retrieved this table from immuneACCESS and kept in-frame rearrangements only. Not all clones are present; in checked studies, unresolved V genes account for under half, and no reason is known for the remainder. That table gives V, J and clone size, and the DNA gave D and trimming. The sample profile shows about 130,000 clones; around 9.7% of them were found once. Under 2% of the sample is in the top ten clones.

The specimen was PBMCs. This clonotype was obtained from a man aged 50 to 60 in good health and CMV-seronegative.

Here is the DNA: TGCAGCGTTGATCGACAGGGAATACCTTATGGCTACACCTTC. Its protein is CSVDRQGIPYGYTF. The chain is assembled from TRBV29-1 and TRBJ1-2, with TRBD1 matching 7 junction bases. After removal of 3 bases from V and 5 bases from J, the junction retains 9 bases not matched to a gene. As encoded in the germline V gene, CDR1 is SQVTM while CDR2 is ANQGSEA. The CDR3 starts with the cysteine, ends with the phenylalanine, and has 14 residues. Left in the record is the CDR3 DNA by itself, 42 bases read in frame from the first base.